This TCR beta chain stems from a study of cytotoxic CD8 clonotypes in ibrutinib-treated CLL. Whole-study results and caveats: Public clonotypes (which were uncommon) either contracted or remained stable on treatment.

The repertoire was sequenced with immunoSEQ multiplex PCR; TCRdb's copy has only in-frame clones and lacks some. The sample lists around 92,000 clones, about 74% occurring once. Regarding this clone: The antigen is not known.

The V gene end was trimmed by 6 bases and the J gene end by 6 bases; junction bases not matched to a gene: 4. Germline V CDR1 and CDR2: SGHNT, YENEEA. The CDR3 is 13 amino acids. This TCR came from a human donor with chronic lymphocytic leukemia. The sequencing here drew on PBMCs, taken after 24 months of ibrutinib treatment. The rearrangement uses TRBV11-3 and TRBJ2-3, with 9 nucleotides matching TRBD1. The CDR3 protein is CASSGQGSDTQYF. The CDR3 nucleotides read TGTGCCAGCAGTGGACAGGGGTCCGATACGCAGTATTTT.